Following are 18 T cell receptor beta chains from one sample sequenced in a study of cytomegalovirus exposure and HLA in healthy donors. The PCR contained 60 Vbeta and 13 Jbeta primers. The repertoire was sequenced with immunoSEQ multiplex PCR; TCRdb's copy has only in-frame clones and lacks some. The sample holds 100,000 or so clones, approximately 64% seen once. The sequencing input was PBMCs. These receptors all stem from a human donor in good health.

The V call is TRBV5-1, the J call TRBJ2-1, with 8 positions matching TRBD1. V shed 2 bases, J shed 7 bases, and the junction held 5 bases outside the gene matches. Germline CDR1 is SGHRS and CDR2 is YFSETQ. The CDR3 consists of 14 residues. The CDR3: CASSFRQGANEQFF. The DNA for the CDR3 is TGCGCCAGCAGCTTCCGTCAGGGGGCAAATGAGCAGTTCTTC.

In this sample, this clone turned up a few times. This chain uses TRBV5-6 with TRBJ1-1; 8 nucleotides agree with TRBD1. Germline V CDR1 and CDR2: SGHDT, YYEEEE. V lost 4 bases to trimming and J lost 0 bases; unmatched junction nucleotides: 11. This CDR3 is 17 amino acids long. In nucleotides, the CDR3 is TGTGCCAGCAGCATTTTACAGGGGGGAAGGATGAACACTGAAGCTTTCTTT. Amino acids: CASSILQGGRMNTEAFF.

This chain uses TRBV28 with TRBJ2-7; the D gene is possibly TRBD1 (6 bases). The V gene lost 3 bases and the J gene lost 5 bases, with 23 bases spanning the gap. Germline values: CDR1 MDHEN, CDR2 SYDVKM. CDR3 length equals 17 residues. The CDR3, as DNA: TGTGCCAGCAGTTTTATTCCACGGACAGCCGTCTACAACGAGCAGTACTTC. It yields the protein CASSFIPRTAVYNEQYF.

The chain couples TRBV19 to TRBJ1-5, with D perhaps matching TRBD1 (5 bases). V lost 6 bases and J lost 0, with 18 bases in between. Germline values: CDR1 LNHDA, CDR2 SQIVND (reference sequence). This CDR3 is 17 amino acids long. The CDR3 is CASRSGSGVYSNQPQHF. DNA of the CDR3: TGTGCCAGTAGATCAGGGAGCGGGGTATATAGCAATCAGCCCCAGCATTTT.

This chain uses TRBV6-6 with TRBJ1-5; 7 bases agree with TRBD1. The length of the CDR3 is 14 residues. J lost 6 bases, V lost 2 bases, and 4 bases had no gene match. From germline, CDR1 is MNHNY and CDR2 SVGAGI (reference sequence). As DNA, the CDR3 is TGTGCCAGCAGTTACAGGGGGCGAGGTCAGCCCCAGCATTTT. Translating it yields CASSYRGRGQPQHF.

The chain joins TRBV6-1 to TRBJ1-1; no definite D call. CDR3 length: 15 amino acids. Per germline, CDR1 MNHNS and CDR2 SASEGT. The DNA of the CDR3 is TGTGCTCAAGCAGAAGACGGCTTCCGAGGCACTGAAGCTTTCTTT. Translating it yields CAQAEDGFRGTEAFF.

This clone was seen once. The V gene is TRBV5-1, the J gene TRBJ2-7; TRBD1 agrees at 7 bases. The germline CDR1 and CDR2 sequences are SGHRS and YFSETQ. The V gene end was trimmed by 4 bases and the J gene end by 6 bases; junction bases not matched to a gene: 7. The CDR3 sequence is 13 residues long. The CDR3 DNA is TGCGCCAGCAGCACGACAGGGTCCAGCGAGCAGTACTTC. It translates to CASSTTGSSEQYF.

The V gene is TRBV19, the J gene TRBJ2-6; D remains unclear. The germline CDR1 and CDR2 sequences are LNHDA and SQIVND (reference sequence). V lost 11 bases and J 0 bases, leaving 17 bases between the germline ends. The CDR3 totals 16 residues. CDR3 coding DNA: TGTGCCGCCTCGGAGCTTATCAGCTCTGGGGCCAACGTCCTGACTTTC. Encoded protein: CAASELISSGANVLTF.

The chain recombines TRBV7-2 with TRBJ1-5; weak D call: TRBD1 (5 bases). Per the germline V gene, CDR1 is SGHTA and CDR2 is FQGNSA. The CDR3 loop spans 15 amino acids. V lost 0 bases and J 6 bases, leaving 12 bases between the germline ends. This CDR3 is CASSLALRVRQPQHF. CDR3 bases: TGTGCCAGCAGCTTAGCGCTCAGGGTCCGTCAGCCCCAGCATTTT.

This clone was seen only a few times. V is TRBV2 and J is TRBJ2-2; TRBD1 aligns across 9 bases. V shed 2 bases and J 6 bases; nucleotides not matched to a gene: 4. The CDR3 totals 15 residues. Germline values: CDR1 SNHLY, CDR2 FYNNEI. CDR3 coding DNA: TGTGCCAGCAGTGAAAGGACAGGGGAGTCCGGGGAGCTGTTTTTT. It translates to CASSERTGESGELFF.

The rearrangement uses TRBV18 and TRBJ2-2, with a tentative D call TRBD1 (5 bases). V was cut by 4 bases and J by 5 bases, with 11 bases left in between. Per germline, CDR1 KGHSH and CDR2 LQKENI. The CDR3 has 14 amino acids. The CDR3 DNA reads as TGTGCCAGCTCACGGGAAGGGGCGACCGGGGAGCTGTTTTTT. Its protein is CASSREGATGELFF.

About this clone itself: A read error may account for a junction end that differs from germline. The chain uses TRBV6-5 and TRBJ1-2, with a weak D call TRBD1 (6 bases). The CDR3 is 15 amino acids. From germline, CDR1 is MNHEY and CDR2 SVGAGI. The CDR3 protein is CANSYSDSWTYGYTF. The CDR3 DNA follows: TGTGCCAACAGTTACTCGGACAGCTGGACCTATGGCTACACCTTC.

J is TRBJ1-5 and V is TRBV6-1, with D uncertain. CDR1 and CDR2 from the germline V gene are MNHNS and SASEGT. This CDR3 is built from 15 residues. Between the trimmed V and J ends, which lost 3 bases and 0 bases, there was a span of 9 bases. CDR3 residues: CASSERADSNQPQHF. CDR3 sequence (DNA): TGTGCCAGCAGTGAGCGGGCCGATAGCAATCAGCCCCAGCATTTT.

The chain is built from TRBV30 and TRBJ1-5, with TRBD1 as a possible D gene (5 bases). V was shortened by 1 base and J by 7 bases, with 14 bases between the two germline ends. Germline-derived CDR1 and CDR2 are GTSNPN and SVGIG (reference sequence). The CDR3 contains 14 residues. The CDR3 region is CAWSAKGLRQPQHF. DNA for the CDR3: TGTGCCTGGAGTGCGAAGGGGTTGCGACAGCCCCAGCATTTT.

The V and J genes are TRBV6-4 and TRBJ2-7; 8 bases are shared with TRBD1. With 0 bases clipped from V and 6 bases from J, the junction kept 1 base outside the gene matches. The CDR3 totals 13 residues. The germline CDR1 and CDR2 sequences are MRHNA and SNTAGT. The CDR3 sequence: CASSDSDRGEQYF. Here the CDR3 DNA reads TGTGCCAGCAGTGACTCAGACAGGGGCGAGCAGTACTTC.

The chain has TRBV28 and TRBJ1-2; the D gene is possibly TRBD1 (5 bases). Germline V CDR1 and CDR2: MDHEN, SYDVKM. The ends were cut back, 7 bases at V and 4 bases at J, with 22 bases in the middle. The CDR3 length is 16 residues. The CDR3 protein is CASNPPPGLSVYGYTF. The DNA for the CDR3 is TGTGCCAGCAACCCCCCGCCGGGACTGTCGGTCTATGGCTACACCTTC.

The chain has TRBV4-1 and TRBJ2-7; no definite D call. Trimming pared 1 base from V and 3 bases from J, leaving 7 bases between. This CDR3 is 13 amino acids long. The germline gives CDR1 MGHRA, CDR2 YSYEKL. DNA of the CDR3: TGCGCCAGCAGCCAAGTCCCGGGCTACGAGCAGTACTTC. This encodes CASSQVPGYEQYF.

The J gene is TRBJ1-5, the V gene TRBV19; 8 bases are a match to TRBD1. There are 15 residues in the CDR3. J lost 3 bases, V lost 8 bases, and 9 bases had no gene match. Germline lookup yields CDR1 LNHDA and CDR2 SQIVND (reference sequence). The CDR3 protein is CASGTGRVPNQPQHF. CDR3 sequence (DNA): TGTGCCAGTGGGACAGGTCGCGTCCCCAATCAGCCCCAGCATTTT. The full variable domain, with the rest looked up from reference TRBV19 and TRBJ1-5, is DGGITQSPKYLFRKEGQNVTLSCEQNLNHDAMYWYRQDPGQGLRLIYYSQIVNDFQKGDIAEGYSVSREKKESFPLTVTSAQKNPTAFYLCASGTGRVPNQPQHFGDGTRLSIL.